This T cell receptor beta chain was retrieved from a study of beta chain features in type 1 diabetes (dated by TCRdb to the late 2010s). For the study in its entirety: Mean age, gender distribution, total cell number and subset yield did not differ between patients and healthy donors. A total of 107,917,701 sorted cells were examined across all samples, and RNA yield correlated strongly with the number of cells per subset. In the study, recently diagnosed type 1 diabetes patients and matched healthy donors were compared on the TCRB repertoires of their sorted circulating CD4+ T cell subsets. Regulatory and stem cell-like memory subsets were isolated from only 8 patients and about eight healthy donors, whereas naive and central memory subsets came from all 30 or so donors. The paper's findings and limits, for the study overall: Because cDNA was sequenced instead of genomic DNA, highly expressing activated cells could be over-represented, though the groups showed no difference in activation or CD3 levels. HLA sub-analyses involved small numbers of individuals, so any influence of HLA type on TCRB rearrangement remained unresolved. In all four CD4+ subsets, TCRB CDR3 length was moderately but significantly shorter in type 1 diabetes patients. PCR might favor shorter templates, but patient and control samples were amplified and corrected together, so any skew would affect both groups equally. Naive, central memory and regulatory TCRB repertoires appeared to be more alike among patients than among healthy donors. At VDJ recombination sites, patients with type 1 diabetes made fewer insertions and deleted more nucleotides, a pattern implying thymic rearrangement abnormalities.

Each donor gave one peripheral blood draw, averaging approximately 120 mL, which was collected into heparinised tubes. Using a panel that included CD45RO, CCR7, CD25, CD127, CD95 and CD27, naive, central memory, regulatory and stem cell-like memory CD4+ T cells were sorted on a BD FACSAria II. All sorted populations exceeded 95% purity. PBMCs were isolated immediately by Lymphoprep density gradient centrifugation and stained directly without culture. So that batch effects would be minimized, each experiment stained and sorted samples in pairs, pairing one healthy donor with one patient. The High Capacity cDNA Reverse Transcription Kit was used to reverse transcribe all of the isolated RNA, meaning that expressed TCRB transcripts were what got sequenced. Naive, central memory and regulatory T cell samples underwent deep immunoSEQ sequencing, averaging about 3.57 million total reads per sample. After sorted cells were lysed in RLT buffer, RNA was extracted with DNase-treated RNeasy Micro or Mini kits, with the choice depending on cell number. Each cell subset was processed on its own to prevent cross-contamination, while patient and healthy donor samples were processed together. Using the immunoSEQ multiplex PCR, TCRB sequences were amplified from cDNA into 87-bp fragments spanning the CDR3 region. Sequencing of the amplicons was performed on the Illumina HiSeq platform. Turning to the authors' computational methods: Synthetic template baselines were used to correct PCR bias computationally, reads within Hamming distance 2 were collapsed together, and singletons that could not be merged were discarded. Reads were aligned to IMGT to assign V, D and J genes, CDR3 length, and insertions or deletions at six rearrangement sites. Within each subset, clonotype counts were normalized to sorted cell number, after which true diversity and Gini coefficients were computed with the tcR R package. The overlap coefficient, calculated on TCRB nucleotide sequences, was used to quantify repertoire sharing. The immuneACCESS repertoire file appears here via TCRdb, limited to in-frame rearrangements. These files lack a portion of the clones; in checked studies, under half of the deficit traces to unresolved V genes, and the cause of the others is not known. V and J calls and clone size are given by that table; D and trimming were obtained from the DNA. In all, the sample holds more than 300,000 clones, and approximately 8% of those were seen once. The top ten clones comprise 0.44% of the sample.

CDR1 MNHEY and CDR2 SMNVEV are derived from the germline V gene (reference sequence). Clipping removes 0 bases from V and 6 bases from J, with 7 as the unmatched junction base count. The CDR3 spans 17 residues, from the cysteine through the phenylalanine. Kept here is only the CDR3 DNA, which spans 51 bases and is read in frame from base 1. As for this clone: What antigen it recognizes has not been identified. Base qualities are not at hand, and no much larger clone is one base apart.

What was sequenced was central memory CD4+ T cells from blood. This clonotype was sampled from a woman aged 18 to 35 in good health. The chain was built from TRBV27 and TRBJ2-1; 11 bases in the junction line up with TRBD2. The nucleotide sequence is TGTGCCAGCAGTTTATCTGACGCGACTAGCGGGACCAATGAGCAGTTCTTC. This codes for CASSLSDATSGTNEQFF.